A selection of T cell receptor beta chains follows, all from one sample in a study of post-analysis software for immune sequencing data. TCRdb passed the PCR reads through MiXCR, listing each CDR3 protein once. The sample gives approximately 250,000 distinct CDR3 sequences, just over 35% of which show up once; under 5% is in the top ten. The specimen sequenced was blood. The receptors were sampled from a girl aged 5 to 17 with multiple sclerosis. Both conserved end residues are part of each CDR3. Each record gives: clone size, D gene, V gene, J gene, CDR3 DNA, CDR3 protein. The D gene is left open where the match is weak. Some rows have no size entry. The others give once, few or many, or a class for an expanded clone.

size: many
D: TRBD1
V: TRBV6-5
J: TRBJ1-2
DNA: TGTGCCAGCGGAACGACAGGGATCTCTGATGGCTACACCTTC
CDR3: CASGTTGISDGYTF

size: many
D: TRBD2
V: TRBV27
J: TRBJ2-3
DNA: TGTGCCAGCAGTTTCGGACTAGCGGGGGGGCGTGGGGATACGCAGTATTTT
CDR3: CASSFGLAGGRGDTQYF

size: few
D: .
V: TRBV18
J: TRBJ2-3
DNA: TGTGCCAGCTCACCACTGGGGGGCACAGATACGCAGTATTTT
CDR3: CASSPLGGTDTQYF

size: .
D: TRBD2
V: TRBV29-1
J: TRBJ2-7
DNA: TGCAGCGTTGGGGGACTAGCGCCCTACGAGCAGTACTTC
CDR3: CSVGGLAPYEQYF

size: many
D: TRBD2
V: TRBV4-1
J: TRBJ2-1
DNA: TGCGCCAGCAGCCCTCCAGGGACTAGCGGGACTGTTGAGCAGTTCTTC
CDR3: CASSPPGTSGTVEQFF

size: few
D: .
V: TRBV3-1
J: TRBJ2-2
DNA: TGTGCCAGCAGCCAACCTACCGGGGAGCTGTTTTTT
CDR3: CASSQPTGELFF

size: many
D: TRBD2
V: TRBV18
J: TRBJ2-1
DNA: TGTGCCAGCTCACCGATGGGAGGGAGCTCCTACAATGAGCAGTTCTTC
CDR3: CASSPMGGSSYNEQFF

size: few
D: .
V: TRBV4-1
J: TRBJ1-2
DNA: TGCGCCAGCAGCCAAGTCCCCCCGGTGCTCGACTACACCTTC
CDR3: CASSQVPPVLDYTF

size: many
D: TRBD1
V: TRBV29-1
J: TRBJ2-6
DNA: TGCAGCGTTGAGACAGGGGGCACTGGGGCCAACGTCCTGACTTTC
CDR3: CSVETGGTGANVLTF

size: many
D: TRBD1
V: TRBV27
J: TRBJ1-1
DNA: TGTGCCAGCAGTTTCCAGGGGGCAGGCCACACTGAAGCTTTCTTT
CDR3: CASSFQGAGHTEAFF

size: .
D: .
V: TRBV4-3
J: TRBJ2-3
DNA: TGCGCTAGCAGCCAAGACGGAGATACGCAGTATTTT
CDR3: CASSQDGDTQYF

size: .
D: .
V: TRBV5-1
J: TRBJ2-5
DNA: TGCGCCAGCAGCTTGGCTGGGGAGATCCAGTACTTC
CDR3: CASSLAGEIQYF

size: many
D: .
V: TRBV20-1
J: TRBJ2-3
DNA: TGCAGTGCTTGCCCTCAGGGTACCCCAGATACGCAGTATTTT
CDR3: CSACPQGTPDTQYF

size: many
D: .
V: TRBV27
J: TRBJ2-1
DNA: TGTGCCAGCAGCCGAACCCTGGACAGCAACAATGAGCAGTTCTTC
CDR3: CASSRTLDSNNEQFF

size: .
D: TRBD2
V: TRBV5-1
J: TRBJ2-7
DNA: TGCGCCAGCAGCCGGGAGGGACTAGCCTCCTACAATGAGCAGTACTTC
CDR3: CASSREGLASYNEQYF

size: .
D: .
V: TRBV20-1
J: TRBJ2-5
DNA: TGCAGTGCTAGAGGACATCGGCAAGAGACCCAGTACTTC
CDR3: CSARGHRQETQYF

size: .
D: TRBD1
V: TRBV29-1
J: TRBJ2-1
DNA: TGCAGCGTTCGGACAGGGGAAGAGTATGAGCAGTTCTTC
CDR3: CSVRTGEEYEQFF

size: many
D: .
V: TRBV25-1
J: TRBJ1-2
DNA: TGTGCCAGCAGTGACCAACTCAGGCATGGCTACACCTTC
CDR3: CASSDQLRHGYTF

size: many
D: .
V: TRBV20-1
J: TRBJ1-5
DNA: TGCAGTGCTAGGAATAAGGGCAATCAGCCCCAGCATTTT
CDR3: CSARNKGNQPQHF

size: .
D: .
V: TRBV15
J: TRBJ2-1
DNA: TGTGCCACCAGCAGAGTTCGAGCTGGGAGCAATGAGCAGTTCTTC
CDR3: CATSRVRAGSNEQFF

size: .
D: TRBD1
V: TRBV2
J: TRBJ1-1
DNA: TGTGCCAGCAGTGAAAGGGGGACAGAGTACTACACTGAAGCTTTCTTT
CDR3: CASSERGTEYYTEAFF

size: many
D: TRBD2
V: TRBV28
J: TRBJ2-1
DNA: TGTGCCAGCAGCCCCGGGACTAGACCCCCTCGCCCAGGTAATGAGCAGTTCTTC
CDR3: CASSPGTRPPRPGNEQFF

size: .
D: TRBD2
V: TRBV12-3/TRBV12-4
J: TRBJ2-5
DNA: TGTGCCAGCAGTCCCAGGACTAGCGGGAGGGCTGGGGGACAAGAGACCCAGTACTTC
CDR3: CASSPRTSGRAGGQETQYF

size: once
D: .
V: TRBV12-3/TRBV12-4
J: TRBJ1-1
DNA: TGTGCCAGCAGTTTAGGGGATCGGGAAGGTGAAGCTTTCTTT
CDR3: CASSLGDREGEAFF

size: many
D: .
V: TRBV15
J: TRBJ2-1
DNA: TGTGCCACCAAAGGGGGAGGGCTAGCCCACAATGAGCAGTTCTTC
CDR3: CATKGGGLAHNEQFF

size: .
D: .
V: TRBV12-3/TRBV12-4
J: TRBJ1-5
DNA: TGTGCCAGCAGCACTACGCCGTGGCCCCAGCATTTT
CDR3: CASSTTPWPQHF

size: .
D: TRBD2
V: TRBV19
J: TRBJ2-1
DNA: TGTGCCAGTAGCCGTGGGACTAGCGGGGGCCGCTACAATGAGCAGTTCTTC
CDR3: CASSRGTSGGRYNEQFF

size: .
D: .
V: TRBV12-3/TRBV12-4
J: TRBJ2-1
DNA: TGTGCCAGCAGAGACCGACGACAGGTCGACAATGAGCAGTTCTTC
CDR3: CASRDRRQVDNEQFF

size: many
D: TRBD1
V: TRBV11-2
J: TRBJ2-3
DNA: TGTGCCAGCAGCCCCGGGACAGGGTTGGCAGATACGCAGTATTTT
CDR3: CASSPGTGLADTQYF

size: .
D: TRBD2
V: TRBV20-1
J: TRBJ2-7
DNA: TGCAGTGTGAGGGGAGGGCAGCCCTACGAGCAGTACTTC
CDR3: CSVRGGQPYEQYF

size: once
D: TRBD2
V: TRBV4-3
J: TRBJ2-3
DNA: TGCGCCAGCAGCCAAGAGGGGCTAGCGGGAGCCCCAGATACGCAGTATTTT
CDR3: CASSQEGLAGAPDTQYF

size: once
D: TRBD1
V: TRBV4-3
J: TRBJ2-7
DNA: TGCGCCAGCAGCCCCGCGGGACAGGGGGCATACGAGCAGTACTTC
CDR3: CASSPAGQGAYEQYF

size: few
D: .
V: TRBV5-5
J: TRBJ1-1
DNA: TGTGCCAGCAGCCTTGGGGGAAGTGGATACACTGAAGCTTTCTTT
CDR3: CASSLGGSGYTEAFF

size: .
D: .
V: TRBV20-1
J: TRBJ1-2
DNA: TGCAGTGCTAGCCGCGGCCCAGGGGAAGGAGACTATGGCTACACCTTC
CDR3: CSASRGPGEGDYGYTF

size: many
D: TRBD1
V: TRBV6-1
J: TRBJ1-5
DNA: TGTGCCAGCATCCCACAGGGGCCGAATAATCAGCCCCAGCATTTT
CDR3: CASIPQGPNNQPQHF

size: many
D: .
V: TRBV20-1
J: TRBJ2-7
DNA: TGCAGTGCTAGAGACCAGGGTAGCTACGAGCAGTACTTC
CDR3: CSARDQGSYEQYF

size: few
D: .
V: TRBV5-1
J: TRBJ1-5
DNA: TGCGCCAGCAGCTTGGAAGGGGACAATCAGCCCCAGCATTTT
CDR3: CASSLEGDNQPQHF

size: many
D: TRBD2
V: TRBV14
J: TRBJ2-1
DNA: TGTGCCAGCAGCCCGGGACTAGCGGGCCCCGTAGGAAAAAGGCAGTTCTTC
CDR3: CASSPGLAGPVGKRQFF

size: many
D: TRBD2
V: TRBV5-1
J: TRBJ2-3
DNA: TGCGCCAGCAGCCCTTTAGCGGGAGGGGCGGATACGCAGTATTTT
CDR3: CASSPLAGGADTQYF

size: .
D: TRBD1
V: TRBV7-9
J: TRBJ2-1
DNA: TGTGCCAGCAGCTCCTTGACTGACAGGGTACGTGAGCAGTTCTTC
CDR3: CASSSLTDRVREQFF

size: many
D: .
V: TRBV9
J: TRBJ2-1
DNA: TGTGCCAGCAGCGTAGGCGGTAATCAGTTCTTC
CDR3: CASSVGGNQFF

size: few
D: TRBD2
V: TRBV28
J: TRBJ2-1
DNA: TGTGCCAGCACCCTTCTAGCGGGCTACAATGAGCAGTTCTTC
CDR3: CASTLLAGYNEQFF

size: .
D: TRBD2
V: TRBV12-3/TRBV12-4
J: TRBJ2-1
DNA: TGTGCCAGCAGACGGACTAGCGGCTCCTACAATGAGCAGTTCTTC
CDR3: CASRRTSGSYNEQFF

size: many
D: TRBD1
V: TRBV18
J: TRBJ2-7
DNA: TGTGCCAGCTCACCGGGACAGGGGGCAAACTACGAGCAGTACTTC
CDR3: CASSPGQGANYEQYF

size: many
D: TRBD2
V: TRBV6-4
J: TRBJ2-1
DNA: TGTGCCAGCAGCTCCGGGGGGGGAAATGAGCAGTTCTTC
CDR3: CASSSGGGNEQFF

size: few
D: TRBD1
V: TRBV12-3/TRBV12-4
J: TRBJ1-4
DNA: TGTGCCAGCAGCTATACCCTCGGACAGGTTAATGAAAAACTGTTTTTT
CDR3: CASSYTLGQVNEKLFF

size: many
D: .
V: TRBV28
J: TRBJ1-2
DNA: TGTGCCAGCAGTTTAAGAACGAACTATGGCTACACCTTC
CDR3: CASSLRTNYGYTF